This section outlines one T cell receptor beta chain sequence together with its context. As processed by the authors: Nucleated cell number was recorded as an estimate derived from reference gene primer amplification. The assay was immunoSEQ multiplex PCR, and TCRdb's table has in-frame clones only and misses some. For V, J and clone size, that table is used; D and trimming come from the DNA. The data contain 300,000 or so clones, 87% of them seen just once; the ten biggest clones take up under 1.3%. For recovered donors of Cohort 3, there were two negative PCRs, clearance, or symptom resolution. Germline-derived CDR1 and CDR2 are SQVTM and ANQGSEA. The CDR3 sequence is 15 residues long. The trim removed 0 bases at V and 5 bases at J, leaving 8 bases unmatched. These data originate in a study of blood T cell repertoires in COVID-19. Study overall: Material from acute and convalescent COVID-19 was sourced from the United States, Italy and Spain. The cDNA or gDNA used as material had been derived from T cells, B-cell-depleted T cells, or PBMCs.

This receptor was obtained from a woman aged 25 to 39 who had recovered from COVID-19. V usage is TRBV29-1 and J usage is TRBJ2-7, with 9 positions matching TRBD2. The sequencing input was PBMCs or T cells enriched from blood (not recorded which). The CDR3 DNA sequence: TGCAGCGTTGAAGAATTCAGCGGGGGGAATAACGAGCAGTACTTC. Its protein is CSVEEFSGGNNEQYF.